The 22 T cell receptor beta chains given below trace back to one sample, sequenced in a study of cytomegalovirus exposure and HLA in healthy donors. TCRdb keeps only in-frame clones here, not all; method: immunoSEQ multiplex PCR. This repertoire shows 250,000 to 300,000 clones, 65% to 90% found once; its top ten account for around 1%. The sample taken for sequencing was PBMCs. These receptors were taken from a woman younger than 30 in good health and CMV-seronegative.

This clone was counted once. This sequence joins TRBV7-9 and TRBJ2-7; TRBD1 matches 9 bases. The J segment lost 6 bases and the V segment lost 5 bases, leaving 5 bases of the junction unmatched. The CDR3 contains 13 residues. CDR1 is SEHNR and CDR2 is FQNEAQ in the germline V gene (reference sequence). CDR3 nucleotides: TGTGCCAGCAGCGTACAGGGGGCGGGCGAGCAGTACTTC. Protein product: CASSVQGAGEQYF.

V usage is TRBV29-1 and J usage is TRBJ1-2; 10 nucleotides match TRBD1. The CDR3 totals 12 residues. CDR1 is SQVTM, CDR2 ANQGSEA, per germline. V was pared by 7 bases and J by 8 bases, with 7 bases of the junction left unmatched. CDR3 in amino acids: CSATGGAWGYTF. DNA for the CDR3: TGCAGCGCGACAGGGGGCGCCTGGGGCTACACCTTC.

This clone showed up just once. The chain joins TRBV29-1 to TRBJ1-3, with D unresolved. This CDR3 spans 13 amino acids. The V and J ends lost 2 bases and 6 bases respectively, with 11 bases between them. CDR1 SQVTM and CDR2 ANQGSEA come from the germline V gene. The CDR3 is CSVEPYPQNTIYF. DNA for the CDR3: TGCAGCGTTGAACCCTATCCCCAAAACACCATATATTTT.

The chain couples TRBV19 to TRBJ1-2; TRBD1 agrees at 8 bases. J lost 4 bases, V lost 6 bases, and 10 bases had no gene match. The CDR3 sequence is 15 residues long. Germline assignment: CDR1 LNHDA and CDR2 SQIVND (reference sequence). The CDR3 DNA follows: TGTGCCAGTAGCCACGGGACAGGCGTTGGCTATGGCTACACCTTC. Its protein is CASSHGTGVGYGYTF.

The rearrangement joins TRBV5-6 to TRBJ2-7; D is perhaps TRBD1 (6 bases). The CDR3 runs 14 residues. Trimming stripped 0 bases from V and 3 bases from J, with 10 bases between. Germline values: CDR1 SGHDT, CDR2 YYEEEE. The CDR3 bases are TGTGCCAGCAGCTTGGTACAGGGATTCTACGAGCAGTACTTC. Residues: CASSLVQGFYEQYF.

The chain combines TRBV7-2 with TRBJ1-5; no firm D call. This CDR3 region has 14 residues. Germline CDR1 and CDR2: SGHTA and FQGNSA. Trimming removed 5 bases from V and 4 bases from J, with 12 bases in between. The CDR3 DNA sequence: TGTGCCAGCAGCCCGACTAGCCCAAATCAGCCCCAGCATTTT. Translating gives CASSPTSPNQPQHF.

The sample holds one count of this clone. The CDR3 DNA reads TGTGCCAGCAGCTTGGGACAGGTCCTCTACAATGAGCAGTTCTTC. Translation gives CASSLGQVLYNEQFF. This chain uses TRBV7-6 with TRBJ2-1; TRBD1 aligns across 8 bases. Germline V gene data show CDR1 as SGHVS and CDR2 as FNYEAQ. J gave up 3 bases and V 3 bases, and 4 bases lay outside the gene matches. The CDR3 loop spans 15 amino acids.

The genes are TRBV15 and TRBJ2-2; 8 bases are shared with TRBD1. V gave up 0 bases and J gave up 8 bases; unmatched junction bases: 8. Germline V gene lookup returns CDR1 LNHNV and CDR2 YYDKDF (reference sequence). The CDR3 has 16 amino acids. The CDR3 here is CATSRDRQGARGELFF. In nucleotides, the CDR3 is TGTGCCACCAGCAGAGACCGCCAGGGGGCAAGGGGGGAGCTGTTTTTT.

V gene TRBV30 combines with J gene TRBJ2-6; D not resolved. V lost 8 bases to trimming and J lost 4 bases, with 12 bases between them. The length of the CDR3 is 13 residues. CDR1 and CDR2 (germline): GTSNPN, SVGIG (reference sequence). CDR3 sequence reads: CAGRLGGANVLTF. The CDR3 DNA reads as TGTGCCGGCAGGTTAGGCGGGGCCAACGTCCTGACTTTC.

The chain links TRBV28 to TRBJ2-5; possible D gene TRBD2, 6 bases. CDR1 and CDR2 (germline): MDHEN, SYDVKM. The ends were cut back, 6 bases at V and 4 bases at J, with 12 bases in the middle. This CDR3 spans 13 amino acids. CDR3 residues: CASSSGARETQYF. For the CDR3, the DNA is TGTGCCAGCAGCTCGGGAGCGCGAGAGACCCAGTACTTC.

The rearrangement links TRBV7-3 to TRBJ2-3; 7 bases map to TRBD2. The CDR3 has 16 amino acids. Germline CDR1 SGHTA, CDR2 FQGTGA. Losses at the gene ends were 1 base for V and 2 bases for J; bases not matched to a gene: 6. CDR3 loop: CASSLNPSGNTDTQYF. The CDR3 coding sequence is TGTGCCAGCAGCTTAAATCCTAGCGGAAACACAGATACGCAGTATTTT.

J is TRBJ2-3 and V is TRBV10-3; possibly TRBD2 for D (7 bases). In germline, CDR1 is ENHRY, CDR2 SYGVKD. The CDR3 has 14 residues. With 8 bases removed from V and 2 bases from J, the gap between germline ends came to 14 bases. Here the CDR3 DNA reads TGTGCCATCGCCCAGCGGGACAACACAGATACGCAGTATTTT. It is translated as CAIAQRDNTDTQYF.

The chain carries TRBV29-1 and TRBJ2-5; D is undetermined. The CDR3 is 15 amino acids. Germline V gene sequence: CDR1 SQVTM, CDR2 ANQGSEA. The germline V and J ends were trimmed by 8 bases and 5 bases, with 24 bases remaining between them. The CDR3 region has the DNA TGCAGCCTGACCTCCGGAGCTAGAAGTGGGGAGACCCAGTACTTC. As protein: CSLTSGARSGETQYF.

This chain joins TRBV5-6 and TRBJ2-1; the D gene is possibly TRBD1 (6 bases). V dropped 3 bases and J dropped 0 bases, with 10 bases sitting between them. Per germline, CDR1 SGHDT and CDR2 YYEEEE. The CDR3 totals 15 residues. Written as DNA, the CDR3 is TGTGCCAGCAGCTCCGGGACACCCTCCTACAATGAGCAGTTCTTC. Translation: CASSSGTPSYNEQFF. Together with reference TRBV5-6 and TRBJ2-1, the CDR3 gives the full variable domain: DAGVTQSPTHLIKTRGQQVTLRCSPKSGHDTVSWYQQALGQGPQFIFQYYEEEERQRGNFPDRFSGHQFPNYSSELNVNALLLGDSALYLCASSSGTPSYNEQFFGPGTRLTVL.

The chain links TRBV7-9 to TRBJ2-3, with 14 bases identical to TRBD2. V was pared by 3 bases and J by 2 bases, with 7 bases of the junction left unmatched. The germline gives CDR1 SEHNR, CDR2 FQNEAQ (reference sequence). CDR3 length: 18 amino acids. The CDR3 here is CASSLAGTSGGNTDTQYF. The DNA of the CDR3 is TGTGCCAGCAGCTTGGCCGGGACTAGCGGGGGAAACACAGATACGCAGTATTTT.

Here the CDR3 DNA reads TGCGCCAGCAGCTCGGGGTTTACAGGGCCCAGTGAAGCTTTCTTT. Translating it yields CASSSGFTGPSEAFF. This rearrangement joins TRBV5-1 to TRBJ1-1, with D perhaps matching TRBD1 (6 bases). Germline CDR1 and CDR2: SGHRS and YFSETQ. Trimming pared 3 bases from V and 7 bases from J, leaving 19 bases between. The CDR3 is 15 residues long.

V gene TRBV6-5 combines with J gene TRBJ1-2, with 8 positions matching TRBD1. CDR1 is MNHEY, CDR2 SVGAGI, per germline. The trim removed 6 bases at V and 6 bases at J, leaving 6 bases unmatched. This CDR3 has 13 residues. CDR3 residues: CASSQDRADGYTF. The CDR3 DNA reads TGTGCCAGCAGCCAGGACAGGGCAGATGGCTACACCTTC.

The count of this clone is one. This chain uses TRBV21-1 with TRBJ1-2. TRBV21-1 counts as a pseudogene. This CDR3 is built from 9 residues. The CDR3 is CASRNGYTF. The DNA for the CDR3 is TGTGCCAGCCGTAATGGCTACACCTTC.

The CDR3 reads CASSLELAGGVEQYF. CDR3 bases: TGTGCCAGCAGCTTAGAACTAGCGGGAGGGGTCGAGCAGTACTTC. The chain has TRBV7-6 and TRBJ2-7, with TRBD2 matching over 13 bases. The CDR3 has 15 residues. V was clipped by 1 base and J by 6 bases; unmatched bases: 3. From germline, CDR1 is SGHVS and CDR2 FNYEAQ.

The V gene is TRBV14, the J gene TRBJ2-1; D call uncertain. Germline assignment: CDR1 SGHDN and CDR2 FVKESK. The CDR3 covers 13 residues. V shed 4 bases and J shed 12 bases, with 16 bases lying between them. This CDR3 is CASSLMPGRSQFF. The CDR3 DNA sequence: TGTGCCAGCAGCCTCATGCCGGGTAGGTCGCAGTTCTTC. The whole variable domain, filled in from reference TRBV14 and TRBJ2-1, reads EAGVTQFPSHSVIEKGQTVTLRCDPISGHDNLYWYRRVMGKEIKFLLHFVKESKQDESGMPNNRFLAERTGGTYSTLKVQPAELEDSGVYFCASSLMPGRSQFFGPGTRLTVL.

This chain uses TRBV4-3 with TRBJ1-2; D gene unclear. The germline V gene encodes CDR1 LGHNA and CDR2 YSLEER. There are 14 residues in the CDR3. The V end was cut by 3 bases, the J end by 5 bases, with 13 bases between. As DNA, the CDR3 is TGCGCCAGCAGCCAGACCGGAACAGCTTATGGCTACACCTTC. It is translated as CASSQTGTAYGYTF.

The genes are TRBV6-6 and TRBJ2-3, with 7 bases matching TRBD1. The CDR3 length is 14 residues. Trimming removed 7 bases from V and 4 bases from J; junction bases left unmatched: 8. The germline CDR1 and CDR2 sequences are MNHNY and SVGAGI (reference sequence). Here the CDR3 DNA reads TGTGCCAGCACGGCGACAGGGAACGCAGATACGCAGTATTTT. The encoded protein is CASTATGNADTQYF.